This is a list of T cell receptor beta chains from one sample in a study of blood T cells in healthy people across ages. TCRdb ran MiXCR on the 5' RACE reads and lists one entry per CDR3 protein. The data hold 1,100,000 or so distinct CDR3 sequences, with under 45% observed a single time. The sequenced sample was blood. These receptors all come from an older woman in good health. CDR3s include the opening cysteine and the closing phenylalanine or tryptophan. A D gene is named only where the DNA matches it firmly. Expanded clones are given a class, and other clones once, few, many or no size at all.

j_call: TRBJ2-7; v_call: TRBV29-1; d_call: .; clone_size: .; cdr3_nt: TGCAGCGTTGACGACACTCCACGTAGCTCCTACAATGAGCAGTACTTC; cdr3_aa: CSVDDTPRSSYNEQYF
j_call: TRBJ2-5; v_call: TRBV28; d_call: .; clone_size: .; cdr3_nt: TGTACCAGCCTAAAAGGAGACCAAGAGACCCAGTACTTC; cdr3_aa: CTSLKGDQETQYF
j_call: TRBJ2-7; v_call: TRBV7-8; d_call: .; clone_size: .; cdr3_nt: TGTGCCAGCAGCCAAAGGCGCGACGGCCTCTACGAGCAGTACTTC; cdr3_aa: CASSQRRDGLYEQYF
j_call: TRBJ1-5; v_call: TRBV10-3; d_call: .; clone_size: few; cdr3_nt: TGTGCCATCAGTGAGATAAGAGATAGCAATCAGCCCCAGCATTTT; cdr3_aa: CAISEIRDSNQPQHF
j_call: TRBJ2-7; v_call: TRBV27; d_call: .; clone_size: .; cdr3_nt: TGTGCCAGCGGGGGGTTTGCCTACGAGCAGTACTTC; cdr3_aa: CASGGFAYEQYF
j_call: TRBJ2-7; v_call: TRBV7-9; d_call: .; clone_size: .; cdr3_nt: TGTGCCAGCAGCTTAGTTTCAGTTCCCTACGAGCAGTACTTC; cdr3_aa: CASSLVSVPYEQYF
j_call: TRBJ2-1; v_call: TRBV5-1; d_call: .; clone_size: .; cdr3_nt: TGCGCCAGCAGCGGGGCCTTCAGGGTTGGTGGCAATGAGCAGTTCTTC; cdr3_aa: CASSGAFRVGGNEQFF
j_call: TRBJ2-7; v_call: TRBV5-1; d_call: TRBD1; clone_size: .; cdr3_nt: TGCGCCAGCAGCCCTCAAGTCGGGACAGGGGGGTACGAGCAGTACTTC; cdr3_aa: CASSPQVGTGGYEQYF
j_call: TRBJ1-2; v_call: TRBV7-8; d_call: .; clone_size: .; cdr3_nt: TGTGCCAGCAGCTTAGTAGGTCGGACGTTTAGCTATGGCTACACCTTC; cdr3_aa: CASSLVGRTFSYGYTF
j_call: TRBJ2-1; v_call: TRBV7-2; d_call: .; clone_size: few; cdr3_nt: TGTGCCAGCAGCCCAAATCGGGGGTACAATGAGCAGTTCTTC; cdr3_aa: CASSPNRGYNEQFF
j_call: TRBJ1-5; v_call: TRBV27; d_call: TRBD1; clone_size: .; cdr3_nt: TGTGCCAGCAGGAAGACAGGGCCGGGCAATCAGCCCCAGCATTTT; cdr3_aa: CASRKTGPGNQPQHF
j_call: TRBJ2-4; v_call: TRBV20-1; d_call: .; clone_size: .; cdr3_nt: TGCAGTGCTAGGTCCCGGGAGATAGCCTACGGGCAGTACTTC; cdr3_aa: CSARSREIAYGQYF
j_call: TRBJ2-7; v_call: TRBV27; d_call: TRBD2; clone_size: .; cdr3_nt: TGTGCCAGCAGTTTATTCCCCGGGACTACGACCTACGAGCAGTACTTC; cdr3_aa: CASSLFPGTTTYEQYF
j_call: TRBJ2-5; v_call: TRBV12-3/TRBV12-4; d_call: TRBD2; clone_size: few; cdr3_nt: TGTGCCAGCAGAACGGGACTAGCGCTTCAAGAGACCCAGTACTTC; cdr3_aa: CASRTGLALQETQYF
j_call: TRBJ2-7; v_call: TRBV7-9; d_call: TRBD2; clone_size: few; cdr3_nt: TGTGCCAGCAGCCGGGGGGGGACCTACGAGCAGTACTTC; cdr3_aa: CASSRGGTYEQYF
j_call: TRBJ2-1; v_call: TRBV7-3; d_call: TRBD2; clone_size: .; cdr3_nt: TGTGCCAGCAGCTTAAATGAGGGACTAGCGTCAAGTCAGTTCTTC; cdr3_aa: CASSLNEGLASSQFF
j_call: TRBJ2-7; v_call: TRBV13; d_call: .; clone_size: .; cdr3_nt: TGTGCCAGCAGCTTATATGGTGGGAGCGGCGAGCAGTACTTC; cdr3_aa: CASSLYGGSGEQYF
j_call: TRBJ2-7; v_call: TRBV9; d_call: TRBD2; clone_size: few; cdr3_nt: TGTGCCAGCAGCGAGATAGCGGGGACCTACGAGCAGTACTTC; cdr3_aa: CASSEIAGTYEQYF
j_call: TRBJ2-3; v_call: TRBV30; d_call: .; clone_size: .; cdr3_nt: TGTGCCTGGAGTGACGGGGTCCGTAGGTATACGCAGTATTTT; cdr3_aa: CAWSDGVRRYTQYF
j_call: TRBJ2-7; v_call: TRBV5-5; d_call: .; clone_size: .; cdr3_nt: TGTGCCAGCAGCTTGACGATACTCACTAGCTCCAACTACGAGCAGTACTTC; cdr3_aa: CASSLTILTSSNYEQYF
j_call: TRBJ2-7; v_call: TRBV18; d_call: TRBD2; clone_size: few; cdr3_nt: TGTGCCAGCTCACCGAGACTAGCGGGAGGCGACTACGAGCAGTACTTC; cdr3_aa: CASSPRLAGGDYEQYF
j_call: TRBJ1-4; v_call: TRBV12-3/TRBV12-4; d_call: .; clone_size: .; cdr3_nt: TGTGCCAGCAGTTTAAGACCAGCTTTTAATGAAAAACTGTTTTTT; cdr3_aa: CASSLRPAFNEKLFF
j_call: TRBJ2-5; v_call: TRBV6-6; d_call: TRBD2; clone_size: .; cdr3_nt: TGTGCCAGCAGATCCCACGGGGGGTTCTACGGGCAGTACTTC; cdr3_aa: CASRSHGGFYGQYF
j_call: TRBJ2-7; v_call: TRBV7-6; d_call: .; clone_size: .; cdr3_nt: TGTGCCAGCAGCTTAACTGAGGGGCGCTCCTACGAGCAGTACTTC; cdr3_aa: CASSLTEGRSYEQYF
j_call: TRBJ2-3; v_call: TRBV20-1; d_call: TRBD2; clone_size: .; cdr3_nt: TGCAGTGCTAGAGATTACGGCCTAGCGGGAAAAACAGATACGCAGTATTTT; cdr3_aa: CSARDYGLAGKTDTQYF
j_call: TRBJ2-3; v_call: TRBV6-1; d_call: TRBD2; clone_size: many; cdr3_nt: TGTGCCAGCAGTGTTACCGGACTAGCGGGAGGCGATACGCAGTATTTT; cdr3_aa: CASSVTGLAGGDTQYF
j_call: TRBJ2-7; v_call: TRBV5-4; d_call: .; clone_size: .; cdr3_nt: TGTGCCAGCAGCAATGGACAGTACTCCTACGAGCAGTACTTC; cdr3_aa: CASSNGQYSYEQYF
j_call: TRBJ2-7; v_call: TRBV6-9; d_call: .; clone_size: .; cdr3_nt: TGTGCCAGCAGTTGCCAACAGAACTACGAGCAGTACTTC; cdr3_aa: CASSCQQNYEQYF
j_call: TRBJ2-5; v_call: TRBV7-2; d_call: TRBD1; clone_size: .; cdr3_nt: TGTGCCAGCAGCCAAATCGGGACAGGGGGACCCCGTAGAGGAGAGACCCAGTACTTC; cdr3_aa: CASSQIGTGGPRRGETQYF
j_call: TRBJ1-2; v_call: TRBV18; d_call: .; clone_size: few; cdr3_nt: TGTGCCAGCTCACCAGAAAAGTACGGCTACACCTTC; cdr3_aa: CASSPEKYGYTF
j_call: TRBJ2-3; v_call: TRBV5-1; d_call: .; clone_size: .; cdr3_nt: TGCGCCAGCAGCTTGGTGTACGGTGCAGATACGCAGTATTTT; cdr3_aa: CASSLVYGADTQYF
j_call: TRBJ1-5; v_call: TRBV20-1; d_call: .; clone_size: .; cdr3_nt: TGCAGTGCCAATCCTCGGGGTTATAGCAATCAGCCCCAGCATTTT; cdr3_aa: CSANPRGYSNQPQHF
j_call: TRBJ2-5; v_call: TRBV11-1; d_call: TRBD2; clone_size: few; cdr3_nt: TGTGCCAGCTCCTCCTCCAGCGGGAACCTCCAAGAGACCCAGTACTTC; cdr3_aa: CASSSSSGNLQETQYF
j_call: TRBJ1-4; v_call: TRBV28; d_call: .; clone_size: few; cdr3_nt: TGTGCCAGCAGTTTATCGGGGGCACGGGAAAAACTGTTTTTT; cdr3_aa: CASSLSGAREKLFF
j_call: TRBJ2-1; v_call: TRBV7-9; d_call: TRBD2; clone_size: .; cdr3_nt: TGTGCCAGCAGCTCGGGGGGGTGGGGGCGCAATGAGCAGTTCTTC; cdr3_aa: CASSSGGWGRNEQFF
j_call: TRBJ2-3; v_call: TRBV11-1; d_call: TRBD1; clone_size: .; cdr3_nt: TGTGCCAGCAGACGGGACAGGGAGGATACGCAGTATTTT; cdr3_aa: CASRRDREDTQYF
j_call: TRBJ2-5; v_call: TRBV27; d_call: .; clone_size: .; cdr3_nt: TGTGCCAGCGGGGCAGTTTATGGACAGCAAGAGACCCAGTACTTC; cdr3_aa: CASGAVYGQQETQYF
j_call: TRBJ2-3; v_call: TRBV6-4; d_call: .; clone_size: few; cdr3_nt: TGTGCCAGCAGACCCGACTCAACCCATACGCAGTATTTT; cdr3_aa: CASRPDSTHTQYF
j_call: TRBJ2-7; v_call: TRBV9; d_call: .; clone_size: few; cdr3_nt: TGTGCCAGCAGCGCGCGTCCCTCTTCGACCTACGAGCAGTACTTC; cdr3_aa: CASSARPSSTYEQYF
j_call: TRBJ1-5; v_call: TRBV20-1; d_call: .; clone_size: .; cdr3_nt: TGCAGTGCTAGAGGGGGAGAGGGGGGCAATCAGCCCCAGCATTTT; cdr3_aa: CSARGGEGGNQPQHF
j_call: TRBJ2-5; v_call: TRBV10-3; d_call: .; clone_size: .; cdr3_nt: TGTGCCATCAGTGAGGTGGGAAACCAAGAGACCCAGTACTTC; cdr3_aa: CAISEVGNQETQYF